These T cell receptor beta chains were read from a single sample in a study of shared clonotypes between healthy human individuals. Sequencing was performed with immunoSEQ multiplex PCR; in TCRdb, only in-frame clones are kept and a portion is missing. Of millions of clones in the sample, approximately 94% were seen once. What was sequenced was naive CD8+ T cells from PBMCs. The receptors stem from a young man in good health. Some clones in this sample may be carry-over from other donors' samples. Each CDR3 is given with its conserved first and last residue. The D gene is left open where the match is weak.

CASSTRQGGSETQYF TRBD1 TRBJ2-5 TRBV9
CASSPYSDKEQFF - TRBJ2-1 TRBV5-1
CASSVALALDTQYF - TRBJ2-3 TRBV9
CASSPGRGTGIYEQYF TRBD2 TRBJ2-7 TRBV5-1
CASSFILNTEAFF - TRBJ1-1 TRBV28
CASSPSGTWGWETQYF - TRBJ2-5 TRBV27
CASITTGMANYGYTF TRBD1 TRBJ1-2 TRBV5-6
CASSLAWDPKNIQYF - TRBJ2-4 TRBV7-9
CASSPPTGLAAYNEQFF TRBD2 TRBJ2-1 TRBV4-1
CASSRTTSGRAQTDTQYF TRBD2 TRBJ2-3 TRBV4-3
CASSPGPNTDTQYF - TRBJ2-3 TRBV7-9
CASSLSRGNLNYGYTF - TRBJ1-2 TRBV28
CAISEGLVQPYEQYF - TRBJ2-7 TRBV10-3
CASSPPSYNEQFF - TRBJ2-1 TRBV5-1
CSGERGGDGYTF - TRBJ1-2 TRBV29-1
CASSVGSSGGYEQYF TRBD2 TRBJ2-7 TRBV9
CASSGPGGSSEAFF TRBD1 TRBJ1-1 TRBV9
CSAWTGRRQETQYF TRBD1 TRBJ2-5 TRBV29-1
CASSQKQGYEQYF - TRBJ2-7 TRBV4-3
CASSLIGTIKTEAFF - TRBJ1-1 TRBV7-2
CAWTPWGGAKNIQYF TRBD2 TRBJ2-4 TRBV30
CASSPGLAEKDTGELFF TRBD2 TRBJ2-2 TRBV5-5
CASGRGGTYEQYF TRBD2 TRBJ2-7 TRBV7-3
CASSPQNRLGSNQPQHF - TRBJ1-5 TRBV7-9
CASSVFLTTEQYF - TRBJ2-7 TRBV9
CAWSEDRHLNTEAFF - TRBJ1-1 TRBV30
CASSSDRSAGTNEKLFF - TRBJ1-4 TRBV7-9
CASSESGWIGSTDTQYF - TRBJ2-3 TRBV25-1
CASWDRGGTEAFF TRBD1 TRBJ1-1 TRBV2
CASGRGATPYEQYF - TRBJ2-7 TRBV27
CASSSTGGAGTGELFF TRBD1 TRBJ2-2 TRBV7-9
CASSPPRIREVGGELFF - TRBJ2-2 TRBV27
CASSSHPITSGRSLQETQYF - TRBJ2-5 TRBV21-1
CASSLVPGLKMNTEAFF - TRBJ1-1 TRBV7-9
CASSSGGGAYEQYF - TRBJ2-7 TRBV18
CASSLGWGAKNIQYF - TRBJ2-4 TRBV27
CASSVDGTSTDTQYF - TRBJ2-3 TRBV9
CASSSDLNTEAFF - TRBJ1-1 TRBV28
CASSQDVALMGSHSPLHF - TRBJ1-6 TRBV4-3
CASSFGRAYEQYF - TRBJ2-7 TRBV11-3
CASRAGRSGNTIYF - TRBJ1-3 TRBV11-2
CASSVSSEAFF - TRBJ1-1 TRBV6-1
CASSASGTASTDTQYF - TRBJ2-3 TRBV7-9
CASSIQDSGANVLTF - TRBJ2-6 TRBV19
CSVVTGAMLNEQFF - TRBJ2-1 TRBV29-1
CASSFSRQTALSGYGYTF - TRBJ1-2 TRBV28
CASSSTSGRYNEQFF TRBD2 TRBJ2-1 TRBV4-1
CASSWTSGVVNEQFF TRBD2 TRBJ2-1 TRBV28
CASSTRQGPGDEKLFF TRBD1 TRBJ1-4 TRBV7-9
CASTGTGAKNIQYF TRBD1 TRBJ2-4 TRBV19
CASSLASAVFTGYTF - TRBJ1-2 TRBV7-9
CATSLGQVSYEQYF TRBD1 TRBJ2-7 TRBV15
CASSDGGNSYNEQFF - TRBJ2-1 TRBV6-4
CASSYSNRRSSYEQYF - TRBJ2-7 TRBV6-6
CASSLDAGSNYGYTF - TRBJ1-2 TRBV11-2